The next 7 T cell receptor beta chains were all read from a single sample in a study of tumor-infiltrating lymphocytes in primary liver carcinoma. The investigators made TCR beta cDNA from approximately 0.5 ug total RNA, using a constant-region primer. ARM-PCR, slightly modified, supplied the TCR beta libraries through three nested multiplex PCR rounds. TRBV1-TRBV30 forward and Cbeta reverse primers drove the first two roughly 9-cycle rounds. Each CDR3 protein is one row after TCRdb ran MiXCR on the multiplex PCR reads. The sample includes around 170,000 distinct CDR3 sequences, over 50% of them seen just once. The study extracted blood RNA from unsorted whole blood and also extracted germline DNA. Sequencing used peripheral blood. These receptors were obtained from a man in his forties with primary liver carcinoma and hepatitis B virus infection.

About this clonotype: Being one base from a much bigger clone, this may be a read error. The CDR3 nucleotides read TGCAGCGTCTTAAACCCATCTGGAGGGAGGGCCCCCGACGAGGCCCAGTACTTC. It specifies CSVLNPSGGRAPDEAQYF. The gene calls are TRBV29-1 and TRBJ2-5, with 7 positions matching TRBD2. The V and J ends lost 6 bases and 9 bases, in that order; junction bases with no gene match: 28. Germline V gene lookup returns CDR1 SQVTM and CDR2 ANQGSEA. This CDR3 is 18 amino acids long.

A word on this clonotype: A read error is likely, as this CDR3 ends without the conserved phenylalanine or tryptophan. J is TRBJ2-5 and V is TRBV29-1; D remains unclear. V shed 5 bases and J shed 5 bases, with 15 bases lying between them. Germline CDR1 and CDR2: SQVTM and ANQGSEA. This CDR3 comprises 13 residues. CDR3 coding DNA: TGCAGCGTTTTAGGCGATGGGCATGAGACCCAGTACTCC. Its protein is CSVLGDGHETQYS.

This clonotype has ten or more counts. This chain uses TRBV11-2 with TRBJ2-3; 8 nucleotides line up with TRBD2. V gave up 5 bases and J gave up 4 bases; unmatched junction bases: 11. CDR1 is SGHAT and CDR2 is FQNNGV in the germline V gene. This CDR3 has 16 amino acids. The chain's CDR3 is CASSKSGTSLPDTQYF. In nucleotides, the CDR3 is TGTGCCAGCAGCAAGTCCGGGACTAGTCTCCCAGATACGCAGTATTTT.

This clonotype has only a few counts. This chain connects TRBV4-1 to TRBJ2-3; possibly TRBD2 for D (5 bases). The CDR3 contains 14 residues. Germline V gene lookup returns CDR1 MGHRA and CDR2 YSYEKL. V lost 0 bases and J lost 1, with 5 bases in between. The CDR3 spells CASSQEEGTDTQYF. The CDR3 DNA reads as TGCGCCAGCAGCCAAGAGGAGGGCACAGATACGCAGTATTTT.

This clonotype was counted ten times or more. The chain links TRBV29-1 to TRBJ2-7; 7 bases align to TRBD1. The V and J ends lost 7 bases and 3 bases, in that order; junction bases with no gene match: 6. The CDR3 runs 12 residues. Germline assignment: CDR1 SQVTM and CDR2 ANQGSEA. Here the CDR3 DNA reads TGCAGCGCTACGACAGGGATCTACGAGCAGTACTTC. Translating gives CSATTGIYEQYF.

The CDR3 region is CASSRTSVSYEQYF. The CDR3 DNA sequence: TGTGCCAGCAGCCGGACTAGCGTCTCCTACGAGCAGTACTTC. The chain couples TRBV7-9 to TRBJ2-7; TRBD2 agrees at 9 bases. The CDR3 is made up of 14 amino acids. The trim removed 5 bases at V and 0 bases at J, leaving 2 bases unmatched. The V gene's germline CDR1 is SEHNR and CDR2 FQNEAQ (reference sequence). Full variable domain (remainder filled in from reference TRBV7-9 and TRBJ2-7): DTGVSQNPRHKITKRGQNVTFRCDPISEHNRLYWYRQTLGQGPEFLTYFQNEAQLEKSRLLSDRFSAERPKGSFSTLEIQRTEQGDSAMYLCASSRTSVSYEQYFGPGTRLTVT.

Note on this clonotype: One end of the junction does not line up with germline, which may come from a read error. The chain recombines TRBV11-1 with TRBJ2-2; 9 bases are shared with TRBD2. There are 17 residues in the CDR3. Germline V gives CDR1 SGHAT, CDR2 FQDESV (reference sequence). CDR3 residues: CASSLSGTSLNTGKLFF. DNA for the CDR3: TGTGCCAGCAGCTTGTCCGGGACTAGCCTGAACACCGGGAAGCTCTTTTTT.